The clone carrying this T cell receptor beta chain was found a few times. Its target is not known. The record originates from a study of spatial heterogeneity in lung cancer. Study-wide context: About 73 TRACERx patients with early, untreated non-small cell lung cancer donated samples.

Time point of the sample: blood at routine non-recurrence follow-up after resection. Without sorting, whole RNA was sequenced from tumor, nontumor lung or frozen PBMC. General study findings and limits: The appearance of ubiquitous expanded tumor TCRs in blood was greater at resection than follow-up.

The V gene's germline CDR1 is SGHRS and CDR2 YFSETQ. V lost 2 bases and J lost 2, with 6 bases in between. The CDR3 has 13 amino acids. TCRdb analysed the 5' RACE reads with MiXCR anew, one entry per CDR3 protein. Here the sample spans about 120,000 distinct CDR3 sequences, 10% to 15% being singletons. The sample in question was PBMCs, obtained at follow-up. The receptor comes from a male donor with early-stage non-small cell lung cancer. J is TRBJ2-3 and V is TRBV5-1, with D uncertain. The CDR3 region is CASSFAPTDTQYF. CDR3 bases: TGCGCCAGCAGCTTCGCACCCACAGATACGCAGTATTTT.